This T cell receptor beta chain emerged from a study of technical replicates of blood from a handful of donors. The CDR3 is 14 residues long. CDR1 is GTSNPN and CDR2 is SVGIG in the germline V gene (reference sequence). V shed 4 bases and J 3 bases; nucleotides not matched to a gene: 6. Profiled with immunoSEQ multiplex PCR; TCRdb holds only in-frame clones, not every one. This table holds 60,000 to 85,000 clones, around 90% found once. The sequence derives from a human donor in good health. The sample consisted of T cells isolated from PBMCs. The rearrangement uses TRBV30 and TRBJ2-3; 8 nucleotides align to TRBD1. The CDR3 DNA reads as TGTGCCTGGACCGGGACAGGCTCGACAGATACGCAGTATTTT. This gives the protein CAWTGTGSTDTQYF.